The 20 T cell receptor beta chains given below trace back to one sample, sequenced in a study of kidney transplant recipient with SARS-CoV-2 infection. TCRdb reprocessed the reads with MiXCR, giving one entry per CDR3 protein. This sample has roughly 230,000 distinct CDR3 sequences, with 25% to 35% found just once. Material: a blood sample, obtained at baseline and on day 111 from a kidney transplant recipient. These receptors were collected from a male patient in his 30s who had COVID-19 and was a kidney transplant recipient. Some T cells could come from the graft donor.

This clonotype was seen only a few times. J is TRBJ2-7 and V is TRBV19, with 7 bases aligning to TRBD1. The junction had 3 bases not matched to a gene; V was cut back by 4 bases and J by 3 bases. CDR3 length: 13 amino acids. Germline V gives CDR1 LNHDA, CDR2 SQIVND (reference sequence). As DNA, the CDR3 is TGTGCCAGTAGTAGAGGGGGCCTCTACGAGCAGTACTTC. This encodes CASSRGGLYEQYF.

Comments on this clonotype: A much more abundant neighbour one base away suggests this may be a read error. The chain uses TRBV3-1 and TRBJ2-2; no firm D call. The ends were cut back, 4 bases at V and 5 bases at J, with 23 bases in the middle. The CDR3 totals 18 residues. Looked up from germline, CDR1 is LGHDT and CDR2 is YNNKEL (reference sequence). CDR3 in DNA: TGTGCCAGCAGCCGACCTGGTCCCACTTCAGGCTTGACCGGGGAGCTGTTTTTT. It codes for CASSRPGPTSGLTGELFF.

As to this clonotype: A much larger clone differs by one base, so this may be a read error. CDR3 region: CGAGTDLNSNQPQHF. The CDR3 DNA sequence: TGCGGTGCCGGGACAGATTTGAATAGCAATCAGCCCCAGCATTTT. V gene TRBV20-1 combines with J gene TRBJ1-5, with 7 bases lining up with TRBD1. Germline values: CDR1 DFQATT, CDR2 SNEGSKA (reference sequence). The CDR3 totals 15 residues.

The sample holds many counts of this clonotype. This chain connects TRBV7-2 to TRBJ1-5, with 8 bases identical to TRBD1. Trimming cost V 2 bases and J 7 bases; bases outside gene matches: 7. This CDR3 comprises 15 residues. The germline gives CDR1 SGHTA, CDR2 FQGNSA. For the CDR3, the DNA is TGTGCCAGCAGCTTATACGCGACAGGGGCACAGCCCCAGCATTTT. Translated, it gives CASSLYATGAQPQHF.

This clonotype was observed at least ten times. CDR3 in DNA: TGTGCCAGCAGCTTAGATTGGTGGAAGGGAAATTCACCCCTCCACTTT. Translating it yields CASSLDWWKGNSPLHF. The genes are TRBV7-9 and TRBJ1-6, with D uncertain. V dropped 1 base and J dropped 7 bases, with 14 bases sitting between them. This CDR3 contains 16 residues. Germline V CDR1 and CDR2: SEHNR, FQNEAQ (reference sequence). The full variable domain, with the rest looked up from reference TRBV7-9 and TRBJ1-6, is DTGVSQNPRHKITKRGQNVTFRCDPISEHNRLYWYRQTLGQGPEFLTYFQNEAQLEKSRLLSDRFSAERPKGSFSTLEIQRTEQGDSAMYLCASSLDWWKGNSPLHFGNGTRLTVT.

About this clonotype: At one end the junction does not follow the germline gene, possibly because of a read error. The chain combines TRBV6-1 with TRBJ2-7, with 10 bases fitting TRBD2. The J call may not be correct, given that the DNA end is closer to TRBJ2-5. The CDR3 totals 15 residues. Per germline, CDR1 MNHNS and CDR2 SASEGT. DNA for the CDR3: TGTGCCGGCAGTGAACTAGCGGGAAAGTGGGAGACCCAGTACTTC. Protein product: CAGSELAGKWETQYF.

This clonotype was seen many times. J is TRBJ1-2 and V is TRBV11-2; 10 bases match TRBD1. Germline CDR1 and CDR2: SGHAT and FQNNGV. There are 13 residues in the CDR3. V lost 6 bases, J lost 7 bases, and 5 bases stayed unmatched. The CDR3 nucleotides read TGTGCCAGCAGTTCGGGACAGGGGTTTGGCTACACCTTC. Translating gives CASSSGQGFGYTF.

This clonotype appeared a single time. A much larger clonotype is one base distant, so this may be a read error. The chain couples TRBV8-2 to TRBJ1-2; the D call TRBD1 from the table was never checked on the DNA. TRBV8-2 is an annotated pseudogene. The CDR3 runs to 16 residues. The CDR3 DNA follows: TGTGACAGTAGTGGACATGATAGCCGAAAGACCTATGGCTACACCTTC. It specifies CDSSGHDSRKTYGYTF.

A remark on this clonotype: A much larger clonotype is one base distant, so this may be a read error. Given the absence of the conserved phenylalanine or tryptophan at the CDR3 end, a read error is likely. The chain combines TRBV12-5 with TRBJ1-2; a possible D gene is TRBD1 (5 bases). The V end lost 4 bases, the J end lost 4 bases, and 22 bases lay between the germline ends. The V gene's germline CDR1 is LGHNT and CDR2 FRNRAP. CDR3 length: 17 residues. CDR3 sequence (DNA): TGTGCTAGTGGTTGCGTACTTTTGCAGGGAAAGACCTATGGCTACACCTCC. Protein product: CASGCVLLQGKTYGYTS.

This clonotype was seen at least ten times. This chain connects TRBV29-1 to TRBJ2-7, with a possible D match to TRBD1 (6 bases). TRBJ2-5 matches the DNA end more closely, so the J call is doubtful. Germline V gene sequence: CDR1 SQVTM, CDR2 ANQGSEA. This CDR3 has 15 residues. The CDR3 here is CSVDTTSQGRETQYF. The CDR3 bases are TGCAGCGTCGACACTACCTCACAGGGACGGGAGACCCAGTACTTC.

The chain links TRBV7-6 to TRBJ1-2; D is unresolved. The CDR3 loop spans 17 amino acids. Trimming left V 5 bases short and J 4 bases short, with 23 bases between. The V gene's germline CDR1 is SGHVS and CDR2 FNYEAQ. The CDR3: CASSPINESRKTYGYTF. DNA for the CDR3: TGTGCCAGCAGCCCCATCAATGAATCTCGAAAGACCTATGGCTACACCTTC.

This clonotype has a count of ten or more. The chain recombines TRBV28 with TRBJ2-7; 7 positions match TRBD1. The CDR3 totals 14 residues. Per the germline V gene, CDR1 is MDHEN and CDR2 is SYDVKM. V trimming: 5 bases; J trimming: 0 bases; junction bases outside the gene matches: 4. The CDR3 sequence: CASSADRDSYEQYF. The CDR3 DNA reads TGTGCCAGCAGTGCCGACAGGGACTCCTACGAGCAGTACTTC.

This clonotype was seen repeatedly, ten times or more. The chain couples TRBV6-5 to TRBJ1-4; D remains unclear. The CDR3 spans 15 residues. CDR1 is MNHEY and CDR2 is SVGAGI in the germline V gene. V was shortened by 0 bases and J by 4 bases, with 9 bases between the two germline ends. DNA of the CDR3: TGTGCCAGCAGTTACTCAGGGCATCATAATGAAAAACTGTTTTTT. Translation: CASSYSGHHNEKLFF.

The V call is TRBV5-1, the J call TRBJ2-1, with 9 nucleotides matching TRBD1. CDR1 SGHRS and CDR2 YFSETQ come from the germline V gene. The V segment lost 4 bases and the J segment 14 bases; nucleotides outside the gene matches: 13. This CDR3 is 14 amino acids long. CDR3 region: CASSQDRGPVWKFF. As DNA, the CDR3 is TGCGCCAGCAGCCAGGACAGGGGTCCGGTCTGGAAGTTCTTC.

This clonotype was seen at least ten times. This sequence joins TRBV6-1 and TRBJ1-2; D not certain. This CDR3 comprises 17 residues. Germline V gene sequence: CDR1 MNHNS, CDR2 SASEGT. V lost 5 bases, J lost 4 bases, and 23 bases lay in between. CDR3 in DNA: TGTGCCAGCAGTCATAATGACTCTATGCGAAAGACCTATGGCTACACCTTC. It encodes CASSHNDSMRKTYGYTF.

This clonotype has only a few counts. The chain employs TRBV4-1 and TRBJ2-5; perhaps TRBD1 as D (5 bases). The V and J ends lost 2 bases and 2 bases respectively, with 15 bases between them. Germline V lookup: CDR1 MGHRA, CDR2 YSYEKL. The CDR3 extends over 16 amino acids. CDR3 DNA: TGCGCCAGCAGCCAAAGCAGGGCGGCGAGTCAAGAGACCCAGTACTTC. Amino acid sequence: CASSQSRAASQETQYF.

Ten or more counts support this clonotype. The chain couples TRBV21-1 to TRBJ2-7; the DNA was not used to check the table's D call, TRBD1. TRBV21-1 is a listed pseudogene. The CDR3 is made up of 14 amino acids. The CDR3 nucleotides read TGTGCCAGCAGCCCGCTGACAGGGGGCGACGAGCAGTACGTC. Amino acid sequence: CASSPLTGGDEQYV.

This sequence joins TRBV4-2 and TRBJ1-2; D uncertain. Trimming cost V 5 bases and J 4 bases, with 23 bases left between them. The germline gives CDR1 LGHNA, CDR2 YNFKEQ. The CDR3 extends over 17 amino acids. CDR3 coding DNA: TGTGCCAGCAGCATCTCGAACAAAGGTTGGAAGACCTATGGCTACACCTTC. Residues: CASSISNKGWKTYGYTF.

This clonotype was recorded many times. The rearrangement joins TRBV21-1 to TRBJ2-3. TRBV21-1 is recorded as a pseudogene. This CDR3 has 17 residues. The CDR3 reads CASSPGLATVMQDTQYF. The CDR3 bases are TGTGCCAGCAGTCCTGGGTTAGCTACAGTCATGCAAGATACGCAGTATTTT.

Comments on this clonotype: This may stem from a read error, because a much larger clone lies one nucleotide away. The V and J genes are TRBV3-1 and TRBJ1-1; 8 bases fit TRBD1. The CDR3 extends over 14 amino acids. Germline V gene lookup returns CDR1 LGHDT and CDR2 YNNKEL (reference sequence). The chain's CDR3 is CASGQKDRVTEAFF. The CDR3 coding sequence is TGTGCCAGCGGCCAAAAGGACAGGGTAACTGAAGCTTTCTTT.